One and the same sample provided the 2 T cell receptor beta chains below, sequenced in a study of T cells in localized non-small cell lung cancer (dated by TCRdb to between 2020 and 2021). The library was produced with the immunoSEQ multiplex PCR assay. Drawn from immuneACCESS, this table holds only the in-frame rearrangements with V and J called that TCRdb kept. Clones are partly lost; checked studies trace under half to an unresolved V gene and leave the rest unexplained. The sample has about 19,000 clones on record, around 90% of them singletons. The top ten constitute about 4.2% of the sample. The sample here was peripheral blood, taken before any cancer treatment. The receptors derive from a male donor at least 60 years old with stage I squamous cell lung carcinoma.

The chain couples TRBV7-3 to TRBJ2-1; D might be TRBD2 (6 bases). V was shortened by 4 bases and J by 8 bases, with 15 bases between the two germline ends. This CDR3 is 14 amino acids long. CDR1 and CDR2 from the germline V gene are SGHTA and FQGTGA. The CDR3 region is CASSSSGVAHEQFF. The CDR3, as DNA: TGTGCCAGCAGCTCGTCGGGAGTAGCCCATGAGCAGTTCTTC.

The chain carries TRBV4-3 and TRBJ2-1, with a possible D match to TRBD2 (6 bases). Trimming took off 0 bases at V and 5 bases at J, with 11 bases between the two ends. Germline CDR1 reads LGHNA; CDR2 reads YSLEER. The CDR3 consists of 15 residues. DNA of the CDR3: TGCGCCAGCAGCCAAGAACTAGCTGGGAACAATGAGCAGTTCTTC. Its translation is CASSQELAGNNEQFF.